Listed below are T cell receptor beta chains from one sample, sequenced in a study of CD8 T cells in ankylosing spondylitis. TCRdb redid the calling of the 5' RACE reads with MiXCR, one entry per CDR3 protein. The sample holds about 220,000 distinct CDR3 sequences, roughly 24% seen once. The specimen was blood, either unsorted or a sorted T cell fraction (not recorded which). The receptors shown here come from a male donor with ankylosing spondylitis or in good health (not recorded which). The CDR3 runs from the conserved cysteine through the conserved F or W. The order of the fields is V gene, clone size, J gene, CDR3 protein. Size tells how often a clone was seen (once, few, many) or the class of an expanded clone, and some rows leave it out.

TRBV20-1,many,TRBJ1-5,CSANRGHGNQPQHF
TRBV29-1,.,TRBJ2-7,CSVYGSYEQYF
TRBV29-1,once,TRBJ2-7,CSVAHTYEQYF
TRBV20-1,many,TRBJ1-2,CSATGGLDGYTF
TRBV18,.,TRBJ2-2,CASSPRQAVGTGELFF
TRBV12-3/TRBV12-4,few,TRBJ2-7,CASSPWTGTYEQYF
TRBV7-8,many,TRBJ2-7,CASSLVSEQYF
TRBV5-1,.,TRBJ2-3,CASSLPTSAGTDTQYF
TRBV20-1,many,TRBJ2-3,CSPTAGPVTDTQYF
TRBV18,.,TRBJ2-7,CASSPSGNRDEQYF
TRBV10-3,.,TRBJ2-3,CAISDRADTQYF
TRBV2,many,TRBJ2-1,CASSEREGPYNEQFF
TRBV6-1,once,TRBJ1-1,CASTPYSKGGGTEAFF
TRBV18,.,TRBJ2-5,CASSPTGGAETQYF
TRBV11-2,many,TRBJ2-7,CASTTEEYGEQYF
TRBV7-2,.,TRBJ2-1,CASSAASYNEQFF
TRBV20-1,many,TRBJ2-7,CSARDPSRSGTNSYEQYF
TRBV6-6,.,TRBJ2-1,CASILGGGNEQFF
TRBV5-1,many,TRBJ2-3,CASSLEGSGDTQYF
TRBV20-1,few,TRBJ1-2,CSAQRREGDYGYTF
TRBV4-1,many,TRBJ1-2,CASSQDVGQGANYGYTF
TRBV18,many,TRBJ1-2,CASSPPIPLEYTF
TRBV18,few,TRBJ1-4,CASSPPGTGNEKLFF
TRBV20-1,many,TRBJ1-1,CSARRPGDVAFF
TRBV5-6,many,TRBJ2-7,CASSLFPTGADTYEQYF
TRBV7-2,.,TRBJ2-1,CASSLAGGLAGAASYNEQFF
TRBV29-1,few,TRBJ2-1,CSVARQSSYNEQFF
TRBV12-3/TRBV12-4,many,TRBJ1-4,CASAWGRPGEKLFF
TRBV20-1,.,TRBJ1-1,CSAPKDTEAFF
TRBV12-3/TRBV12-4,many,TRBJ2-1,CASSPRTGEVGEQFF
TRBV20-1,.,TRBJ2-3,CVSAQGVSTDTQYF
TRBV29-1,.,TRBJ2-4,CSVDVAGKNIQYF
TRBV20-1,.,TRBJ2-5,CSAPAEGETQYF
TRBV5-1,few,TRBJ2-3,CASSRDPGGTDTQYF
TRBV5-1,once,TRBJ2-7,CASSLEAGDVGEQYF
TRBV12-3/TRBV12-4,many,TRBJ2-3,CASSSDGLALDTQYF
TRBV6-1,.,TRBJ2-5,CASSPFAAHQETQYF
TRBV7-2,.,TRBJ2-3,CASIPTSAPAPQYF
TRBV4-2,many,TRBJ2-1,CASSQDGRGSASGEQFF
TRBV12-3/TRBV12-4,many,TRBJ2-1,CASSYPEGGNEQFF
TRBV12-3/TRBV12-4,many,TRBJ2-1,CASRDRGHTYNEQFF
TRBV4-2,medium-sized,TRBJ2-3,CASSQDGSVDTQYF
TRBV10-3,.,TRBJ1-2,CAIRPQGYYGYTF
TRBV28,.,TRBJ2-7,CASSLPLAGTYEQYF
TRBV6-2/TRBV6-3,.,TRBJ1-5,CASSYAGNNQPQHF
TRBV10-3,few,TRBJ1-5,CAISEGGSQPQHF
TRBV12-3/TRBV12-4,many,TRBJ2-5,CASSPRDKQETQYF
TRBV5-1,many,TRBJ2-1,CASSARLAVSYNEQFF
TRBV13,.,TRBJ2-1,CAISTLTGGGNEQFF
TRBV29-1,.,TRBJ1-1,CSVKDRPYTEAFF
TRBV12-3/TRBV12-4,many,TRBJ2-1,CASSLLRGLAGGNEQFF